The T cell receptor beta chain described here comes from a study of blood T cells in healthy people across ages. It was with a sample-barcoded 5' primer and a J-beta primer mix that a second PCR of roughly 7 to 12 cycles was run. Every sample produced at least 2.5 million CDR3-containing paired-end reads. TCRdb re-analysed the 5' RACE reads in MiXCR, keeping a single row per CDR3 protein. The sample records hundreds of thousands of distinct CDR3 sequences, roughly 49% being singletons. Regarding this clonotype: Its antigen is unidentified. A junction boundary mismatches the germline segment, possibly from a read error.

This CDR3 has 14 residues. Germline lookup yields CDR1 DFQATT and CDR2 SNEGSKA (reference sequence). Donors were healthy Caucasian individuals from Russia aged about 6 to 95. The study, taken as a whole, reports: Among long-lived donors, naive CD4+ cells were more numerous and diversity higher than in aged donors.

V gene TRBV20-1 combines with J gene TRBJ1-4; D is possibly TRBD1 (5 bases). Sequencing was carried out using blood. The TCR was taken from a woman in her fifties or sixties in good health. The CDR3 sequence: CSAVGGELNEKLFF. The CDR3 DNA follows: TGCAGTGCGGTGGGAGGGGAGCTTAATGAAAAACTGTTTTTC.